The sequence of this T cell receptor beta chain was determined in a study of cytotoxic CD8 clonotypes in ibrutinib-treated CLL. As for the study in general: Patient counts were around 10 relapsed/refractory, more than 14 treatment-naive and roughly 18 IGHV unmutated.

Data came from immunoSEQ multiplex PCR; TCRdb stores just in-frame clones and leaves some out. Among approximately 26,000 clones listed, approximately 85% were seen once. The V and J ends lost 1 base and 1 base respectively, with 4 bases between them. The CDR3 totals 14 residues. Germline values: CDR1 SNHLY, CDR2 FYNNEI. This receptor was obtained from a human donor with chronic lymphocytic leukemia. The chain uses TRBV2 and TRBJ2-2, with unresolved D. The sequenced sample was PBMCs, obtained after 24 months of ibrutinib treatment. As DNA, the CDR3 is TGTGCCAGCAGTGAAGAGGGGAACACCGGGGAGCTGTTTTTT. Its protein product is CASSEEGNTGELFF. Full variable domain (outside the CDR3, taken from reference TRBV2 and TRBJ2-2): EPEVTQTPSHQVTQMGQEVILRCVPISNHLYFYWYRQILGQKVEFLVSFYNNEISEKSEIFDDQFSVERPDGSNFTLKIRSTKLEDSAMYFCASSEEGNTGELFFGEGSRLTVL.